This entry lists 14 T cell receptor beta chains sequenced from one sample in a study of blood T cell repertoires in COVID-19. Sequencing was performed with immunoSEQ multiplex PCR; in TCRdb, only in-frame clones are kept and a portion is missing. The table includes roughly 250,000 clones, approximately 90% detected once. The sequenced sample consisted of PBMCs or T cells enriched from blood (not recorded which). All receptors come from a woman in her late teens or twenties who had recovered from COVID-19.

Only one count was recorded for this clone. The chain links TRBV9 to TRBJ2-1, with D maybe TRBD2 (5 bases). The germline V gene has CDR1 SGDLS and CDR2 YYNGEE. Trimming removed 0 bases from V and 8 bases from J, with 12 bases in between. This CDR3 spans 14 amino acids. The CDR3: CASSVEGSEDEQFF. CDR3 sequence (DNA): TGTGCCAGCAGCGTAGAAGGTAGCGAAGATGAGCAGTTCTTC.

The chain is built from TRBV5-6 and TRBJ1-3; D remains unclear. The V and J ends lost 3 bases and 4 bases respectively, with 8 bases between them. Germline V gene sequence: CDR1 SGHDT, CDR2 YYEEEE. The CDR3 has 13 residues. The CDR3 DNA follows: TGTGCCAGCAGCTCATTAGCGGGAAACACCATATATTTT. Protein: CASSSLAGNTIYF.

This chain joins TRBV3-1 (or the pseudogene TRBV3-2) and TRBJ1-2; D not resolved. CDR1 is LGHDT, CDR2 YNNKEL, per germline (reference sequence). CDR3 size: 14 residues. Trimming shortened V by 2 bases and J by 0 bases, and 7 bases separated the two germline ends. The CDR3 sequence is CASSQSPPNYGYTF. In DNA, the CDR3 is TGTGCCAGCAGCCAATCTCCCCCTAACTATGGCTACACCTTC.

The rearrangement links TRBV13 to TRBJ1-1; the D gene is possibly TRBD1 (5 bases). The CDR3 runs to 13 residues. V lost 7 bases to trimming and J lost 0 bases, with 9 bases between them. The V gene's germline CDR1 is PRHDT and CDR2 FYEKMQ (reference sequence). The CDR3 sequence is CASMAGMNTEAFF. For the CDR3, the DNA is TGTGCCAGCATGGCAGGGATGAACACTGAAGCTTTCTTT.

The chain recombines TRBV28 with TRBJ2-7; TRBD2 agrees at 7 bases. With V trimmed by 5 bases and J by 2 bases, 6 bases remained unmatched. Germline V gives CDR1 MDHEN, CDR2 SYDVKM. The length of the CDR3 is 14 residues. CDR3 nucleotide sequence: TGTGCCAGCAGTGTCGGACGGGAGGCCTACGAGCAGTACTTC. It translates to CASSVGREAYEQYF.

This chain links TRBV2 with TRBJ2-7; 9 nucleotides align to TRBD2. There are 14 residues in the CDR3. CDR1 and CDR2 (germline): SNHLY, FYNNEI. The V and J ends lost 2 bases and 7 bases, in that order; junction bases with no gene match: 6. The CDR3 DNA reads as TGTGCCAGCAGTGAAATGTTGCGGGAGGGGGAGCAGTACTTC. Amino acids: CASSEMLREGEQYF. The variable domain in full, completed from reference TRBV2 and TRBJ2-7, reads EPEVTQTPSHQVTQMGQEVILRCVPISNHLYFYWYRQILGQKVEFLVSFYNNEISEKSEIFDDQFSVERPDGSNFTLKIRSTKLEDSAMYFCASSEMLREGEQYFGPGTRLTVT.

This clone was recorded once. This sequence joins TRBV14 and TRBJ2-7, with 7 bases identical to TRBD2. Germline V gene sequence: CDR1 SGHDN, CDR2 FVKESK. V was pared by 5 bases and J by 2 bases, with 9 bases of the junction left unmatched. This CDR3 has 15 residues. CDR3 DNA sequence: TGTGCCAGCAGCTTTAGGACTAGAGGGACCTACGAGCAGTACTTC. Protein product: CASSFRTRGTYEQYF.

The chain's CDR3 is CASSVNDLHTEAFF. The CDR3 DNA is TGTGCCAGCAGTGTAAACGATCTACACACTGAAGCTTTCTTT. The chain combines TRBV28 with TRBJ1-1; D not certain. Germline V lookup: CDR1 MDHEN, CDR2 SYDVKM. This CDR3 spans 14 amino acids. Between the trimmed V and J ends, which lost 5 bases and 3 bases, there was a span of 13 bases.

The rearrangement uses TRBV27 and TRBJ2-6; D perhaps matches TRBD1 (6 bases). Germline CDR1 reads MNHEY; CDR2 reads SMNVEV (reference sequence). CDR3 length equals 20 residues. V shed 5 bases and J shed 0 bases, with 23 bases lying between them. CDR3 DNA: TGTGCCAGCAGTCCTAGTGGGGGCAGGAGACTCTTCTCTGGGGCCAACGTCCTGACTTTC. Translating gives CASSPSGGRRLFSGANVLTF.

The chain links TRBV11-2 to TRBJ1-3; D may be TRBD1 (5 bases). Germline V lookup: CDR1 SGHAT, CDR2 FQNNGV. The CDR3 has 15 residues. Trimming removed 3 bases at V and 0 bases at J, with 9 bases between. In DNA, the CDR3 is TGTGCCAGCAGCTTGCGGGGGATCTCTGGAAACACCATATATTTT. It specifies CASSLRGISGNTIYF.

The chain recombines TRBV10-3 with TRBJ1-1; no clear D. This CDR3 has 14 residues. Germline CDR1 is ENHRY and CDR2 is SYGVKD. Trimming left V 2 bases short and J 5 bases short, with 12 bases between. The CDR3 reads CAISETTRSTEAFF. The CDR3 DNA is TGTGCCATCAGTGAGACGACCAGGTCAACTGAAGCTTTCTTT.

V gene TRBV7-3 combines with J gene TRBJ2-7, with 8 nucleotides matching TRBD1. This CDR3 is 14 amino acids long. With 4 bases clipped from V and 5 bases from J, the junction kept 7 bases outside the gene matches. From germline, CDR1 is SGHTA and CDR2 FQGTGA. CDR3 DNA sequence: TGTGCCAGCAGCTCGACCGGGACAGGCGACGAGCAGTACTTC. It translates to CASSSTGTGDEQYF.

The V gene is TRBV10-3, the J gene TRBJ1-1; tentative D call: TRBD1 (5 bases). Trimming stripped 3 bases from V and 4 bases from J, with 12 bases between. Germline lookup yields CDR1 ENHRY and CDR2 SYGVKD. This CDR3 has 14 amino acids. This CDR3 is CAISEGEGFTEAFF. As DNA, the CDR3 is TGTGCCATCAGTGAAGGGGAGGGGTTCACTGAAGCTTTCTTT.

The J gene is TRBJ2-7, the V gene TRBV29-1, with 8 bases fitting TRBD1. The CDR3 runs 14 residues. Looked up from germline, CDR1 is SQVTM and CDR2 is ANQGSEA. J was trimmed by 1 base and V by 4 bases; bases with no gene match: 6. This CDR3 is CSVAGGQDSYEQYF. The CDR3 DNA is TGCAGCGTTGCAGGGGGACAGGATTCCTACGAGCAGTACTTC.